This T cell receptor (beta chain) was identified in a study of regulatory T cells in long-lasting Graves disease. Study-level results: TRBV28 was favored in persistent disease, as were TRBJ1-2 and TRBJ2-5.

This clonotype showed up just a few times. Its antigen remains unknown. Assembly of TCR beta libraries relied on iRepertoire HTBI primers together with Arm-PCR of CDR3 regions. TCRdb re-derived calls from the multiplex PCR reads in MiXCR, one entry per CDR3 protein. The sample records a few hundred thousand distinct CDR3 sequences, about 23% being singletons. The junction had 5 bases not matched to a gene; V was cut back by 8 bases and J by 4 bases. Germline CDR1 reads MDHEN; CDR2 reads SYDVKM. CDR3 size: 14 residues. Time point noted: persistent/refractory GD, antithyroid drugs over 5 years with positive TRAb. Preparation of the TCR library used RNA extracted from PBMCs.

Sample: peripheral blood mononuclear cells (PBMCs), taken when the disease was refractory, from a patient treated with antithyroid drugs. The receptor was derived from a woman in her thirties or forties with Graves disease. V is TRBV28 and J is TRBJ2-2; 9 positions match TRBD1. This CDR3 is CASYRQGVTGELFF. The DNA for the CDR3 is TGTGCCAGCTATCGACAGGGGGTCACCGGGGAGCTGTTTTTT.